This T cell receptor (beta chain) was retrieved from a study of regulatory T cells in long-lasting Graves disease. CDR1 is SGHAT and CDR2 is FQNNGV in the germline V gene. The CDR3 has 13 residues. Trimming removed 1 base at V and 5 bases at J, with 9 bases between. Stated time point: newly diagnosed GD, antithyroid drugs for less than 3 months. The TCR library used RNA extracted from PBMCs. Arm-PCR of CDR3 regions with iRepertoire HTBI primers generated TCR beta libraries. TCRdb itself ran the multiplex PCR reads through MiXCR, one entry per CDR3 protein. This table has about 350,000 distinct CDR3 sequences, approximately 16% appearing once. This clonotype was found many times. The same data also contributed to another study, on T cells in Graves' hyperthyroidism and ophthalmopathy.

The origin of this receptor is a man aged 40-50 years with Graves disease. The chain employs TRBV11-2 and TRBJ2-7; possibly TRBD1 for D (6 bases). The sequencing used peripheral blood mononuclear cells (PBMCs), collected at new diagnosis, from a patient treated with antithyroid drugs. The CDR3 nucleotides are TGTGCCAGCAGCTTAGGACAGGTTAACGAGCAGTACTTC. Its translation: CASSLGQVNEQYF.